The 31 T cell receptor beta chains reported below all come from one sample, sequenced in a study of OX40 agonist ivuxolimab in advanced cancers. The protocol was immunoSEQ multiplex PCR, while the TCRdb copy is restricted to in-frame clones and leaves out a portion. The sample has approximately 50,000 clones; over 80% are singletons. The sample consisted of CD4+ or CD8+ T cells sorted from blood, taken in a trial of the OX40 agonist ivuxolimab. These TCRs come from an adult with an advanced solid tumor such as melanoma, head and neck, liver or kidney cancer.

This chain joins TRBV7-9 and TRBJ1-2, with D possibly TRBD1 on 5 matching bases. This CDR3 is 14 amino acids long. V shed 4 bases and J shed 4 bases, with 13 bases lying between them. Germline V gene data show CDR1 as SEHNR and CDR2 as FQNEAQ (reference sequence). DNA for the CDR3: TGTGCCAGCAGCTCTGGGACGGATGTCTATGGCTACACCTTC. Its protein is CASSSGTDVYGYTF. The full variable domain, its missing parts supplied by reference TRBV7-9 and TRBJ1-2, is DTGVSQNPRHKITKRGQNVTFRCDPISEHNRLYWYRQTLGQGPEFLTYFQNEAQLEKSRLLSDRFSAERPKGSFSTLEIQRTEQGDSAMYLCASSSGTDVYGYTFGSGTRLTVV.

The J gene is TRBJ2-7, the V gene TRBV7-2; D is uncertain. CDR3 length: 12 residues. In germline, CDR1 is SGHTA, CDR2 FQGNSA. Trimming left V 5 bases short and J 5 bases short, with 10 bases between. In DNA, the CDR3 is TGTGCCAGCAGCAAGGGTGTCCACGAGCAGTACTTC. Translation: CASSKGVHEQYF.

The sample holds one count of this clone. The V gene is TRBV19, the J gene TRBJ1-1; D not certain. V gave up 5 bases and J gave up 4 bases, with 17 bases separating them. Germline values: CDR1 LNHDA, CDR2 SQIVND (reference sequence). The CDR3 is made up of 15 amino acids. The CDR3 region is CASSPRMLRGTEAFF. In nucleotides, the CDR3 is TGTGCCAGTAGTCCCCGAATGCTTCGTGGCACTGAAGCTTTCTTT.

The chain links TRBV21-1 to TRBJ1-6; the DNA was not used to check the table's D call, TRBD1. TRBV21-1 is annotated as a pseudogene. There are 17 residues in the CDR3. CDR3 loop: CASTLGDSLSYNSPLHF. The CDR3, as DNA: TGTGCCAGCACCCTAGGGGACAGCCTCTCCTATAATTCACCCCTCCACTTT.

The chain couples TRBV28 to TRBJ2-5; TRBD2 aligns across 12 bases. This CDR3 has 17 residues. The V and J ends lost 4 bases and 5 bases, in that order; junction bases with no gene match: 11. The germline V gene has CDR1 MDHEN and CDR2 SYDVKM. In DNA, the CDR3 is TGTGCCAGCAGTTCCGCTAGCGGGGGGGCCCTCCGGGAGACCCAGTACTTC. Its protein product is CASSSASGGALRETQYF. Full variable domain (outside the CDR3, taken from reference TRBV28 and TRBJ2-5): DVKVTQSSRYLVKRTGEKVFLECVQDMDHENMFWYRQDPGLGLRLIYFSYDVKMKEKGDIPEGYSVSREKKERFSLILESASTNQTSMYLCASSSASGGALRETQYFGPGTRLLVL.

The J gene is TRBJ1-4, the V gene TRBV11-3; D may be TRBD1 (6 bases). This CDR3 region has 14 residues. The germline V and J ends were trimmed by 5 bases and 3 bases, with 10 bases remaining between them. Germline V CDR1 and CDR2: SGHNT, YENEEA. CDR3 coding DNA: TGTGCCAGCAGCCCAGGGGTGGCTAATGAAAAACTGTTTTTT. Amino acid sequence: CASSPGVANEKLFF.

The V gene is TRBV9, the J gene TRBJ1-2, with 8 bases identical to TRBD1. Looked up from germline, CDR1 is SGDLS and CDR2 is YYNGEE. The CDR3 runs 15 residues. The V gene end was trimmed by 4 bases and the J gene end by 7 bases; junction bases not matched to a gene: 12. The CDR3 DNA sequence: TGTGCCAGCAGCTTCGACGGACAGGGAAGAGGTGGCTACACCTTC. Protein sequence: CASSFDGQGRGGYTF.

For the CDR3, the DNA is TGTGCCAGCGGGGGTGCGCCCTTCAGCACAGATACGCAGTATTTT. It specifies CASGGAPFSTDTQYF. The chain employs TRBV7-3 and TRBJ2-3, with D perhaps being TRBD1 or TRBD2 (5 bases each). The CDR3 loop spans 15 amino acids. Germline assignment: CDR1 SGHTA and CDR2 FQGTGA. V gave up 8 bases and J gave up 0 bases, with 15 bases separating them.

The CDR3 nucleotides are TGCGCCAGCAGCCAAGGCCCAACGGGCGGAGGCCTTCAAGAGACCCAGTACTTC. This sequence encodes CASSQGPTGGGLQETQYF. The chain links TRBV4-3 to TRBJ2-5; a possible D gene is TRBD2 (5 bases). The CDR3 is 18 residues long. V lost 1 base, J lost 2 bases, and 20 bases lay in between. The germline V gene encodes CDR1 LGHNA and CDR2 YSLEER.

V is TRBV7-3 and J is TRBJ1-1; D call uncertain. Looked up from germline, CDR1 is SGHTA and CDR2 is FQGTGA. V dropped 5 bases and J dropped 1 base, with 8 bases sitting between them. The CDR3 runs to 13 residues. This CDR3 reads CASSQQRNTEAFF. The DNA for the CDR3 is TGTGCCAGCAGCCAACAAAGGAACACTGAAGCTTTCTTT. Complete variable domain (other parts from reference TRBV7-3 and TRBJ1-1): GAGVSQTPSNKVTEKGKYVELRCDPISGHTALYWYRQSLGQGPEFLIYFQGTGAADDSGLPNDRFFAVRPEGSVSTLKIQRTERGDSAVYLCASSQQRNTEAFFGQGTRLTVV.

The chain links TRBV6-4 to TRBJ1-4; D is possibly TRBD1 (6 bases). V lost 4 bases and J lost 7, with 16 bases in between. CDR1 and CDR2 (germline): MRHNA, SNTAGT. The CDR3 spans 15 residues. The CDR3 region is CASSVTGQSSEKLFF. The CDR3 coding sequence is TGTGCCAGCAGTGTGACAGGCCAGAGCAGTGAAAAACTGTTTTTT.

This clone showed up just once. Relative to the germline gene, one junction end is altered; a read error may explain this. This CDR3 is CASSQAGGGAPPSHF. DNA for the CDR3: TGTGCCAGCAGCCAAGCGGGGGGAGGAGCTCCTCCTAGCCACTTC. The chain recombines TRBV4-2 with TRBJ2-5; 7 positions match TRBD2. Germline V gene lookup returns CDR1 LGHNA and CDR2 YNFKEQ. CDR3 size: 15 residues.

This clone was observed a few times. The sample has other DNA sequences that encode this CDR3 too. The chain joins TRBV7-3 to TRBJ2-1; 8 bases agree with TRBD2. Trimming removed 5 bases from V and 0 bases from J; junction bases left unmatched: 6. CDR3 length equals 16 residues. Germline CDR1 is SGHTA and CDR2 is FQGTGA. As DNA, the CDR3 is TGTGCCAGCAGCCCGATAGCGGGGAGCTCCTACAATGAGCAGTTCTTC. Its protein product is CASSPIAGSSYNEQFF.

The chain links TRBV19 to TRBJ1-5; 11 nucleotides align to TRBD1. V was clipped by 5 bases and J by 4 bases; unmatched bases: 4. The CDR3 covers 15 residues. CDR1 is LNHDA, CDR2 SQIVND, per germline (reference sequence). This CDR3 reads CASSEGDRGNQPQHF. CDR3 coding DNA: TGTGCCAGTAGTGAGGGGGACAGGGGGAATCAGCCCCAGCATTTT.

CDR3 coding DNA: TGTGCCAGCAGTTTGTATCAGGGGGCCAGAGAGAGTGGCTACACCTTC. Its protein is CASSLYQGARESGYTF. This chain connects TRBV28 to TRBJ1-2, with TRBD1 identical over 8 bases. Germline values: CDR1 MDHEN, CDR2 SYDVKM. The CDR3 sequence is 16 residues long. V was clipped by 3 bases and J by 7 bases; unmatched bases: 13.

The V call is TRBV2, the J call TRBJ2-3; TRBD2 aligns across 7 bases. The germline V gene has CDR1 SNHLY and CDR2 FYNNEI. This CDR3 comprises 12 residues. Trimming cost V 5 bases and J 10 bases; bases outside gene matches: 6. CDR3 in DNA: TGTGCCAGCAGTCCCGTGGGGGGGTCGCAGTATTTT. Encoded protein: CASSPVGGSQYF.

The chain has TRBV7-9 and TRBJ1-1; 8 bases are shared with TRBD1. CDR1 and CDR2 from the germline V gene are SEHNR and FQNEAQ (reference sequence). V dropped 5 bases and J dropped 4; count of bases not matched to a gene: 9. CDR3 length: 15 amino acids. The CDR3 DNA is TGTGCCAGCAGCCCGGAGACAGGGGTCGGCACTGAAGCTTTCTTT. The encoded protein is CASSPETGVGTEAFF.

The rearrangement links TRBV19 to TRBJ1-1; D gene unclear. CDR1 and CDR2 (germline): LNHDA, SQIVND (reference sequence). The V end lost 3 bases, the J end lost 1 base, and 15 bases lay between the germline ends. The CDR3 loop spans 16 amino acids. This CDR3 reads CASSIPKGSGNTEAFF. The CDR3 DNA sequence: TGTGCCAGTAGTATCCCCAAGGGTTCGGGGAACACTGAAGCTTTCTTT.

V usage is TRBV28 and J usage is TRBJ2-2, with D possibly TRBD2 on 5 matching bases. V was pared by 7 bases and J by 7 bases, with 13 bases between. The CDR3 spans 13 residues. The germline V gene has CDR1 MDHEN and CDR2 SYDVKM. The CDR3 loop reads CASTTTRHGELFF. The CDR3 DNA is TGTGCCAGCACGACTACCAGGCACGGGGAGCTGTTTTTT.

The V gene is TRBV19, the J gene TRBJ2-2; D ambiguous. The CDR3 has 13 residues. The germline CDR1 and CDR2 sequences are LNHDA and SQIVND (reference sequence). V dropped 5 bases and J dropped 7 bases, with 11 bases sitting between them. The DNA for the CDR3 is TGTGCCAGTAGTGCTCCGGTGGACGGGGAGCTGTTTTTT. This encodes CASSAPVDGELFF.

The J gene is TRBJ1-5, the V gene TRBV28; D unresolved. Germline-derived CDR1 and CDR2 are MDHEN and SYDVKM. Trimming removed 2 bases at V and 2 bases at J, with 10 bases between. The CDR3 spans 15 residues. CDR3: CASSLARVGNQPQHF. The CDR3 DNA is TGTGCCAGCAGTTTAGCAAGGGTCGGCAATCAGCCCCAGCATTTT. Filled out from reference TRBV28 and TRBJ1-5, the complete variable domain reads DVKVTQSSRYLVKRTGEKVFLECVQDMDHENMFWYRQDPGLGLRLIYFSYDVKMKEKGDIPEGYSVSREKKERFSLILESASTNQTSMYLCASSLARVGNQPQHFGDGTRLSIL.

The rearrangement uses TRBV4-1 and TRBJ2-1; 9 nucleotides align to TRBD2. The germline CDR1 and CDR2 sequences are MGHRA and YSYEKL. With 8 bases clipped from V and 3 bases from J, the junction kept 5 bases outside the gene matches. This CDR3 contains 14 residues. In DNA form, the CDR3 reads TGCGCCAGCCAAGCGGGGGGCATCTACAATGAGCAGTTCTTC. Its translation: CASQAGGIYNEQFF.

This clone was seen only a few times. The V call is TRBV13, the J call TRBJ2-5, with TRBD2 matching over 9 bases. V was clipped by 6 bases and J by 2 bases; unmatched bases: 7. CDR1 PRHDT and CDR2 FYEKMQ come from the germline V gene (reference sequence). There are 15 residues in the CDR3. In DNA form, the CDR3 reads TGTGCCAGCAGGAGCGGGGGGTACTTACAAGAGACCCAGTACTTC. This codes for CASRSGGYLQETQYF.

This chain uses TRBV5-1 with TRBJ2-5; unclear D gene. CDR1 and CDR2 from the germline V gene are SGHRS and YFSETQ. The CDR3 consists of 15 residues. The germline V and J ends were trimmed by 0 bases and 1 base, with 10 bases remaining between them. CDR3 protein: CASSLVGSAQETQYF. The CDR3 nucleotides read TGCGCCAGCAGCTTGGTTGGAAGCGCCCAAGAGACCCAGTACTTC.

V gene TRBV6-1 combines with J gene TRBJ1-6; 7 positions agree with TRBD1. This CDR3 has 13 residues. Germline trimming cut 10 bases from V and 6 bases from J; bases unmatched to any gene: 6. Germline V CDR1 and CDR2: MNHNS, SASEGT. The CDR3 is CATPGQLNSPLHF. Written as DNA, the CDR3 is TGTGCCACTCCGGGACAGCTTAATTCACCCCTCCACTTT.

The chain combines TRBV21-1 with TRBJ2-5; the table names TRBD2, a call not compared with the DNA. TRBV21-1 represents a pseudogene. CDR3 size: 13 residues. The CDR3, as DNA: TGTGCCAGCAGCAAAGGAGGAAGCGAGACCCAGTACTTC. Translated: CASSKGGSETQYF.

In regard to this clone: At the DNA level, this CDR3 is encoded by other sequences in the same sample as well. V usage is TRBV7-9 and J usage is TRBJ1-4; D is unresolved. The germline V gene has CDR1 SEHNR and CDR2 FQNEAQ (reference sequence). This CDR3 is built from 12 residues. V was shortened by 1 base and J by 7 bases, with 4 bases between the two germline ends. Written as DNA, the CDR3 is TGTGCCAGCAGCTTAGAAGTTGAAAAACTGTTTTTT. As protein: CASSLEVEKLFF.

This rearrangement joins TRBV7-9 to TRBJ2-2; D is undetermined. Germline loops: CDR1 SEHNR, CDR2 FQNEAQ (reference sequence). The CDR3 loop spans 14 amino acids. V lost 2 bases to trimming and J lost 3 bases, with 7 bases between them. The CDR3 is CASSLLGYTGELFF. The CDR3 coding sequence is TGTGCCAGCAGCTTATTGGGGTACACCGGGGAGCTGTTTTTT.

The CDR3 reads CAWSVPHDVAGGAMYLETQYF. CDR3 sequence (DNA): TGTGCCTGGAGTGTACCGCACGATGTAGCGGGGGGGGCAATGTATCTAGAGACCCAGTACTTC. This rearrangement joins TRBV30 to TRBJ2-5, with 11 bases matching TRBD2. There are 21 residues in the CDR3. Germline V gene lookup returns CDR1 GTSNPN and CDR2 SVGIG (reference sequence). With V trimmed by 0 bases and J by 4 bases, 22 bases remained unmatched.

The V and J genes are TRBV29-1 and TRBJ2-7; 8 bases fit TRBD2. The V gene end was trimmed by 8 bases and the J gene end by 5 bases; junction bases not matched to a gene: 11. Per the germline V gene, CDR1 is SQVTM and CDR2 is ANQGSEA. The length of the CDR3 is 13 residues. CDR3 sequence: CSTSNSGVHEQYF. CDR3 nucleotides: TGCAGCACCTCGAATAGCGGGGTCCACGAGCAGTACTTC.

The chain combines TRBV11-2 with TRBJ2-3; D is undetermined. The V gene lost 1 base and the J gene lost 7 bases, with 6 bases spanning the gap. The germline CDR1 and CDR2 sequences are SGHAT and FQNNGV. This CDR3 is 12 amino acids long. CDR3: CASSLVTHTQYF. CDR3 coding DNA: TGTGCCAGCAGCTTAGTAACACATACGCAGTATTTT.